This T cell receptor (beta chain) was retrieved from a study of tumor-infiltrating lymphocytes in primary liver carcinoma. TCR beta cDNA came from around 0.5 ug total RNA, primed with a constant-region primer. It was through three nested multiplex PCR rounds of slightly modified ARM-PCR that TCR beta libraries arose. Forward primers for TRBV1-TRBV30 and a C-beta reverse primer served the first two PCR rounds, at 10 cycles each. TCRdb ran MiXCR on the multiplex PCR reads and lists one entry per CDR3 protein. Of approximately 30,000 distinct CDR3 sequences in the sample, less than 75% were seen once. Co-extracted RNA and DNA came from around 18-30 mg of unsorted bulk tissue. CDR3 length: 15 amino acids. V dropped 4 bases and J dropped 0 bases, with 13 bases sitting between them. Germline CDR1 is MNHNS and CDR2 is SASEGT. A few counts support this clonotype.

J is TRBJ2-7 and V is TRBV6-1, with D possibly TRBD1 on 6 matching bases. The sequenced sample consisted of liver tumor tissue from sampling region 3. Documented subset: tumor region T3, left-lateral pole. The clonotype originates from a woman aged 30 to 39 with primary liver carcinoma and hepatitis B virus infection. CDR3 region: CASSAPDRASYEQYF. CDR3 DNA: TGTGCCAGCAGTGCTCCGGACAGAGCCTCCTACGAGCAGTACTTC.